Listed here are 25 T cell receptor beta chains from one sample, sequenced in a study of cytomegalovirus exposure and HLA in healthy donors. Repertoires were generated with immunoSEQ multiplex PCR, while TCRdb's copy carries only in-frame clones and drops some. Among some 83,000 clones, approximately 95% were seen once, and the ten largest hold about 3.3%. Sequences were obtained from PBMCs. All receptors come from a young woman in good health and CMV-seropositive.

The chain links TRBV6-4 to TRBJ2-6; unclear D gene. Trimming removed 4 bases from V and 0 bases from J, with 13 bases in between. This CDR3 comprises 17 residues. Per the germline V gene, CDR1 is MRHNA and CDR2 is SNTAGT. CDR3 in amino acids: CASSADFTFSGANVLTF. In DNA form, the CDR3 reads TGTGCCAGCAGTGCAGACTTTACTTTCTCTGGGGCCAACGTCCTGACTTTC.

V is TRBV9 and J is TRBJ2-5; D ambiguous. Between the trimmed V and J ends, which lost 2 bases and 4 bases, there was a span of 9 bases. CDR1 SGDLS and CDR2 YYNGEE come from the germline V gene. The CDR3 consists of 13 residues. CDR3 region: CASSVVPGETQYF. The CDR3 coding sequence is TGTGCCAGCAGCGTCGTCCCGGGAGAGACCCAGTACTTC. Based on the CDR3 plus reference TRBV9 and TRBJ2-5, the full variable domain is DSGVTQTPKHLITATGQRVTLRCSPRSGDLSVYWYQQSLDQGLQFLIQYYNGEERAKGNILERFSAQQFPDLHSELNLSSLELGDSALYFCASSVVPGETQYFGPGTRLLVL.

The CDR3 DNA follows: TGTGCCAGCAGTTTCGGACTAGCCGACGAGCAGTACTTC. This translates into CASSFGLADEQYF. The chain carries TRBV27 and TRBJ2-7, with 8 nucleotides matching TRBD2. CDR3 length: 13 residues. Per germline, CDR1 MNHEY and CDR2 SMNVEV (reference sequence). Unmatched junction bases numbered 3, after V lost 3 bases and J lost 5 bases.

This clone appeared a single time. The chain uses TRBV5-1 and TRBJ2-1, with D possibly matching TRBD1 (8 bases). V lost 4 bases to trimming and J lost 1 base, with 18 bases between them. Germline CDR1 is SGHRS and CDR2 is YFSETQ. CDR3 size: 17 residues. CDR3 in amino acids: CASSQLTGGDSYNEQFF. Here the CDR3 DNA reads TGCGCCAGCAGCCAATTAACAGGGGGGGATTCCTACAATGAGCAGTTCTTC.

This rearrangement joins TRBV5-1 to TRBJ2-1; 9 bases align to TRBD2. The V segment lost 0 bases and the J segment 4 bases; nucleotides outside the gene matches: 5. This CDR3 spans 16 amino acids. Germline V gene lookup returns CDR1 SGHRS and CDR2 YFSETQ. CDR3 coding DNA: TGCGCCAGCAGCTTGGCGGCGGGGGGGGTTTACAATGAGCAGTTCTTC. Translating gives CASSLAAGGVYNEQFF. Full variable domain (remainder filled in from reference TRBV5-1 and TRBJ2-1): KAGVTQTPRYLIKTRGQQVTLSCSPISGHRSVSWYQQTPGQGLQFLFEYFSETQRNKGNFPGRFSGRQFSNSRSEMNVSTLELGDSALYLCASSLAAGGVYNEQFFGPGTRLTVL.

The V call is TRBV7-6, the J call TRBJ1-1; TRBD1 matches at 7 bases. V lost 5 bases to trimming and J lost 1 base; unmatched junction nucleotides: 7. This CDR3 is built from 15 residues. Germline CDR1 SGHVS, CDR2 FNYEAQ. The DNA of the CDR3 is TGTGCCAGCAGCCCCGGGACAGCCGGGAACACTGAAGCTTTCTTT. It codes for CASSPGTAGNTEAFF. Full variable domain (missing parts from reference TRBV7-6 and TRBJ1-1): GAGVSQSPRYKVTKRGQDVALRCDPISGHVSLYWYRQALGQGPEFLTYFNYEAQQDKSGLPNDRFSAERPEGSISTLTIQRTEQRDSAMYRCASSPGTAGNTEAFFGQGTRLTVV.

This chain joins TRBV4-2 and TRBJ2-7; 7 positions match TRBD2. The CDR3 extends over 15 amino acids. V trimming: 4 bases; J trimming: 0 bases; junction bases outside the gene matches: 6. The germline V gene has CDR1 LGHNA and CDR2 YNFKEQ. CDR3 region: CASSRGTISSYEQYF. Here the CDR3 DNA reads TGTGCCAGCAGCCGTGGGACTATTAGCTCCTACGAGCAGTACTTC.

The chain carries TRBV11-1 and TRBJ2-6; 10 bases line up with TRBD1. Germline lookup yields CDR1 SGHAT and CDR2 FQDESV (reference sequence). J gave up 2 bases and V 5 bases, and 9 bases lay outside the gene matches. The CDR3 loop spans 18 amino acids. The CDR3 sequence: CASSDRGTGVAGANVLTF. Written as DNA, the CDR3 is TGTGCCAGCAGCGACCGCGGGACAGGGGTAGCTGGGGCCAACGTCCTGACTTTC. Combining the CDR3 with reference TRBV11-1 and TRBJ2-6 gives the whole variable domain EAEVAQSPRYKITEKSQAVAFWCDPISGHATLYWYRQILGQGPELLVQFQDESVVDDSQLPKDRFSAERLKGVDSTLKIQPAELGDSAMYLCASSDRGTGVAGANVLTFGAGSRLTVL.

V gene TRBV5-1 combines with J gene TRBJ1-3, with D perhaps matching TRBD1 (5 bases). The CDR3 spans 14 residues. The ends were cut back, 0 bases at V and 4 bases at J, with 8 bases in the middle. CDR1 is SGHRS, CDR2 YFSETQ, per germline. The DNA for the CDR3 is TGCGCCAGCAGCTTGGCAGGGTACGGAAACACCATATATTTT. The encoded protein is CASSLAGYGNTIYF.

The rearrangement uses TRBV7-9 and TRBJ1-1; D is undetermined. The CDR3 covers 12 residues. Germline V gives CDR1 SEHNR, CDR2 FQNEAQ (reference sequence). With 1 base removed from V and 11 bases from J, the gap between germline ends came to 11 bases. CDR3 residues: CASSLDGVWAFF. CDR3 in DNA: TGTGCCAGCAGCTTAGACGGAGTGTGGGCTTTCTTT.

This clone was detected once. The V gene is TRBV6-1, the J gene TRBJ1-3, with unresolved D. Trimming shortened V by 6 bases and J by 0 bases, and 3 bases separated the two germline ends. This CDR3 has 12 residues. CDR1 MNHNS and CDR2 SASEGT come from the germline V gene. The CDR3 DNA reads as TGTGCCAGCAGCCTCTCTGGAAACACCATATATTTT. This translates into CASSLSGNTIYF.

The chain links TRBV7-2 to TRBJ2-7; 11 nucleotides align to TRBD2. The trim removed 0 bases at V and 0 bases at J, leaving 7 bases unmatched. Germline loops: CDR1 SGHTA, CDR2 FQGNSA. The CDR3 spans 18 residues. The CDR3: CASSLAYSGRGTSYEQYF. As DNA, the CDR3 is TGTGCCAGCAGCTTAGCCTATAGCGGGAGGGGGACCTCCTACGAGCAGTACTTC. Full variable domain (rest looked up from reference TRBV7-2 and TRBJ2-7): GAGVSQSPSNKVTEKGKDVELRCDPISGHTALYWYRQSLGQGLEFLIYFQGNSAPDKSGLPSDRFSAERTGGSVSTLTIQRTQQEDSAVYLCASSLAYSGRGTSYEQYFGPGTRLTVT.

This clone has just one count. The J gene is TRBJ2-2, the V gene TRBV9; 8 bases agree with TRBD2. Per the germline V gene, CDR1 is SGDLS and CDR2 is YYNGEE. The trim removed 0 bases at V and 1 base at J, leaving 5 bases unmatched. The CDR3 has 17 residues. The CDR3 sequence: CASSVGPSGRNTGELFF. The CDR3 coding sequence is TGTGCCAGCAGCGTAGGGCCTAGCGGGCGGAACACCGGGGAGCTGTTTTTT.

This rearrangement joins TRBV6-1 to TRBJ2-7; TRBD2 might be the D (5 bases). Germline V gives CDR1 MNHNS, CDR2 SASEGT. The CDR3 contains 17 residues. Trimming stripped 2 bases from V and 0 bases from J, with 17 bases between. The CDR3 spells CASSELSGNGVSYEQYF. The CDR3 DNA reads TGTGCCAGCAGTGAACTGTCCGGGAATGGTGTCTCCTACGAGCAGTACTTC.

The chain recombines TRBV11-2 with TRBJ1-1; weak D call: TRBD1 (5 bases). Germline CDR1 reads SGHAT; CDR2 reads FQNNGV. V lost 4 bases and J 1 base, leaving 13 bases between the germline ends. The CDR3 totals 15 residues. CDR3 bases: TGTGCCAGCAGCTCAGGCGGGACGGGGAACACTGAAGCTTTCTTT. Protein sequence: CASSSGGTGNTEAFF.

The chain couples TRBV7-3 to TRBJ1-1; D is possibly TRBD1 (6 bases). This CDR3 has 13 residues. The ends were cut back, 8 bases at V and 1 base at J, with 11 bases in the middle. Germline lookup yields CDR1 SGHTA and CDR2 FQGTGA. The DNA of the CDR3 is TGTGCCAGCTCGAACAGGGAGAACACTGAAGCTTTCTTT. This gives the protein CASSNRENTEAFF.

The chain couples TRBV2 to TRBJ1-1; D remains unclear. Trimming removed 4 bases from V and 1 base from J, with 7 bases in between. CDR1 and CDR2 from the germline V gene are SNHLY and FYNNEI. The CDR3 is 13 amino acids. As DNA, the CDR3 is TGTGCCAGCAGTGCGGACTGGAACACTGAAGCTTTCTTT. This gives the protein CASSADWNTEAFF. The whole variable domain, remainder taken from reference TRBV2 and TRBJ1-1, is EPEVTQTPSHQVTQMGQEVILRCVPISNHLYFYWYRQILGQKVEFLVSFYNNEISEKSEIFDDQFSVERPDGSNFTLKIRSTKLEDSAMYFCASSADWNTEAFFGQGTRLTVV.

The chain uses TRBV15 and TRBJ2-5; no clear D gene. Germline V gives CDR1 LNHNV, CDR2 YYDKDF (reference sequence). The CDR3 totals 13 residues. V was cut by 3 bases and J by 2 bases, with 7 bases left in between. The CDR3 sequence: CATSRVRQETQYF. The DNA for the CDR3 is TGTGCCACCAGCAGGGTGAGGCAAGAGACCCAGTACTTC.

The chain links TRBV4-1 to TRBJ1-3, with D uncertain. From germline, CDR1 is MGHRA and CDR2 YSYEKL. CDR3 length: 16 amino acids. V gave up 1 base and J gave up 0 bases, with 10 bases separating them. This chain's CDR3 is CASSQADWPSGNTIYF. The CDR3 nucleotides read TGCGCCAGCAGCCAAGCCGACTGGCCCTCTGGAAACACCATATATTTT.

V is TRBV28 and J is TRBJ2-7; 8 positions agree with TRBD1. With V trimmed by 2 bases and J by 2 bases, 2 bases remained unmatched. From germline, CDR1 is MDHEN and CDR2 SYDVKM. The CDR3 consists of 14 residues. Written as DNA, the CDR3 is TGTGCCAGCAGTTTAACGACAGGGGCCTACGAGCAGTACTTC. It is translated as CASSLTTGAYEQYF. The full variable domain, its missing parts supplied by reference TRBV28 and TRBJ2-7, is DVKVTQSSRYLVKRTGEKVFLECVQDMDHENMFWYRQDPGLGLRLIYFSYDVKMKEKGDIPEGYSVSREKKERFSLILESASTNQTSMYLCASSLTTGAYEQYFGPGTRLTVT.

A single count supports this clone. The chain links TRBV28 to TRBJ2-1; D possibly corresponds to TRBD1 (6 bases). CDR3 length: 12 amino acids. Per germline, CDR1 MDHEN and CDR2 SYDVKM. Trimming took off 4 bases at V and 14 bases at J, with 15 bases between the two ends. The CDR3 sequence: CASSSRGQLEFF. Here the CDR3 DNA reads TGTGCCAGCAGTTCCAGGGGCCAGCTGGAGTTCTTC.

The chain combines TRBV19 with TRBJ2-7; a possible D gene is TRBD2 (5 bases). V was pared by 5 bases and J by 6 bases, with 17 bases between. Germline CDR1 LNHDA, CDR2 SQIVND (reference sequence). There are 14 residues in the CDR3. The DNA of the CDR3 is TGTGCCAGTAGTCCCTGGAGTACGGGGAGCGAGCAGTACTTC. Protein: CASSPWSTGSEQYF.

This clone showed up just once. The V call is TRBV5-5, the J call TRBJ2-3; TRBD2 aligns across 15 bases. Germline-derived CDR1 and CDR2 are SGHKS and YYEKEE (reference sequence). With 2 bases clipped from V and 6 bases from J, the junction kept 7 bases outside the gene matches. The CDR3 has 17 amino acids. Here the CDR3 reads CASSFPGLAGGPDTQYF. The CDR3 region has the DNA TGTGCCAGCAGCTTTCCCGGACTAGCGGGGGGGCCGGATACGCAGTATTTT.

This clone occurred a few times. The chain carries TRBV29-1 and TRBJ1-1; 7 nucleotides line up with TRBD1. From germline, CDR1 is SQVTM and CDR2 ANQGSEA. After removal of 6 bases from V and 7 bases from J, the junction contained 8 bases not matched to a gene. The CDR3 loop spans 12 amino acids. In DNA, the CDR3 is TGCAGCGTCCGCACAGGGGCGGATGAAGCTTTCTTT. It specifies CSVRTGADEAFF.

CDR3 protein: CASSSYLRTGDGTGELFF. The CDR3 region has the DNA TGTGCCAGCAGCTCATACTTGAGGACAGGCGATGGCACCGGGGAGCTGTTTTTT. The chain recombines TRBV7-3 with TRBJ2-2; 7 nucleotides line up with TRBD1. V shed 4 bases and J 4 bases; nucleotides not matched to a gene: 15. Germline CDR1 reads SGHTA; CDR2 reads FQGTGA. This CDR3 region has 18 residues.